Sequencing of this TCR beta chain was carried out in a study of tissue T cells after allogeneic stem cell transplantation. A note on this clone: The antigen remains unidentified. Genes and germline come from the mouse. Coverage ceases 1 residue before the CDR3 finishes, and the germline J gene fills in the end.

The CDR3 runs to 14 residues. V was pared by 0 bases and J by 1 base, with 7 bases between. Germline CDR1 reads SGHSN; CDR2 reads HYEKVE. Measured with immunoSEQ multiplex PCR; TCRdb has only the in-frame clones, and not every one. The sample holds 4,500 to 5,000 clones, about a third seen once. The time point: mouse harvest day 14 after allogeneic transplant. Tail vein injection delivered 10^7 T-cell-depleted bone marrow cells and 10^6 splenic CD5+ T cells. Study results and caveats: Motif-based clustering found tissue-specific repertoire signatures shared across patients, though few clones were shared. In patients and mice, blood and spleen missed much of tissue repertoire.

The sequence derives from a female BALB/c mouse given C57BL/6 T cells with graft-versus-host disease after an allogeneic hematopoietic cell transplant. Material for sequencing was skin. The V gene is TRBV12-1, the J gene TRBJ2-4; tentative D call: TRBD2 (5 bases). The sequenced part of the CDR3 DNA is TGTGCCAGCTCTCTCCCACTGGGTCAAAACACCTTGTAC. It yields the protein CASSLPLGQNTLY. From start to end, the CDR3 is CASSLPLGQNTLYF. Looking up the rest from reference TRBV12-1 and TRBJ2-4 gives the full variable domain: DSGVVQSPRHIIKEKGGRSVLTCIPISGHSNVVWYQQTLGKELKFLIQHYEKVERDKGFLPSRFSVQQFDDYHSEMNMSALELEDSAMYFCASSLPLGQNTLYFGAGTRLSVL.